This T cell receptor (beta chain) was obtained from a study of OX40 agonist ivuxolimab in advanced cancers. Study details: About 40% of patients had received prior checkpoint inhibitor therapy. Findings and limits, study-wide: Partial responders receiving 0.1-3.0 mg/kg showed among the lowest clonal expansion. Averaging showed that CD8+ T cells had more expanded clones than CD4+ did.

Of note for this clone: Its antigen is currently unknown.

The CDR3 has 12 amino acids. Germline values: CDR1 SQVTM, CDR2 ANQGSEA. Trimming left V 6 bases short and J 6 bases short, with 15 bases between. Peripheral blood came from all dose cohorts at three timepoints. The method was immunoSEQ multiplex PCR; TCRdb's version includes in-frame clones alone and lacks a portion of them. The sample consists of 43,000 or so clones, 86% of them appearing once. This clonotype was sampled from an adult with an advanced solid tumor such as melanoma, head and neck, liver or kidney cancer. The sample in question was CD4+ or CD8+ T cells sorted from blood, obtained in a trial of the OX40 agonist ivuxolimab. The chain joins TRBV29-1 to TRBJ2-7; TRBD1 might be the D (6 bases). CDR3 nucleotides: TGCAGCGTGGGGGCAGGGGCTGTCGAGCAGTACTTC. Its protein product is CSVGAGAVEQYF.